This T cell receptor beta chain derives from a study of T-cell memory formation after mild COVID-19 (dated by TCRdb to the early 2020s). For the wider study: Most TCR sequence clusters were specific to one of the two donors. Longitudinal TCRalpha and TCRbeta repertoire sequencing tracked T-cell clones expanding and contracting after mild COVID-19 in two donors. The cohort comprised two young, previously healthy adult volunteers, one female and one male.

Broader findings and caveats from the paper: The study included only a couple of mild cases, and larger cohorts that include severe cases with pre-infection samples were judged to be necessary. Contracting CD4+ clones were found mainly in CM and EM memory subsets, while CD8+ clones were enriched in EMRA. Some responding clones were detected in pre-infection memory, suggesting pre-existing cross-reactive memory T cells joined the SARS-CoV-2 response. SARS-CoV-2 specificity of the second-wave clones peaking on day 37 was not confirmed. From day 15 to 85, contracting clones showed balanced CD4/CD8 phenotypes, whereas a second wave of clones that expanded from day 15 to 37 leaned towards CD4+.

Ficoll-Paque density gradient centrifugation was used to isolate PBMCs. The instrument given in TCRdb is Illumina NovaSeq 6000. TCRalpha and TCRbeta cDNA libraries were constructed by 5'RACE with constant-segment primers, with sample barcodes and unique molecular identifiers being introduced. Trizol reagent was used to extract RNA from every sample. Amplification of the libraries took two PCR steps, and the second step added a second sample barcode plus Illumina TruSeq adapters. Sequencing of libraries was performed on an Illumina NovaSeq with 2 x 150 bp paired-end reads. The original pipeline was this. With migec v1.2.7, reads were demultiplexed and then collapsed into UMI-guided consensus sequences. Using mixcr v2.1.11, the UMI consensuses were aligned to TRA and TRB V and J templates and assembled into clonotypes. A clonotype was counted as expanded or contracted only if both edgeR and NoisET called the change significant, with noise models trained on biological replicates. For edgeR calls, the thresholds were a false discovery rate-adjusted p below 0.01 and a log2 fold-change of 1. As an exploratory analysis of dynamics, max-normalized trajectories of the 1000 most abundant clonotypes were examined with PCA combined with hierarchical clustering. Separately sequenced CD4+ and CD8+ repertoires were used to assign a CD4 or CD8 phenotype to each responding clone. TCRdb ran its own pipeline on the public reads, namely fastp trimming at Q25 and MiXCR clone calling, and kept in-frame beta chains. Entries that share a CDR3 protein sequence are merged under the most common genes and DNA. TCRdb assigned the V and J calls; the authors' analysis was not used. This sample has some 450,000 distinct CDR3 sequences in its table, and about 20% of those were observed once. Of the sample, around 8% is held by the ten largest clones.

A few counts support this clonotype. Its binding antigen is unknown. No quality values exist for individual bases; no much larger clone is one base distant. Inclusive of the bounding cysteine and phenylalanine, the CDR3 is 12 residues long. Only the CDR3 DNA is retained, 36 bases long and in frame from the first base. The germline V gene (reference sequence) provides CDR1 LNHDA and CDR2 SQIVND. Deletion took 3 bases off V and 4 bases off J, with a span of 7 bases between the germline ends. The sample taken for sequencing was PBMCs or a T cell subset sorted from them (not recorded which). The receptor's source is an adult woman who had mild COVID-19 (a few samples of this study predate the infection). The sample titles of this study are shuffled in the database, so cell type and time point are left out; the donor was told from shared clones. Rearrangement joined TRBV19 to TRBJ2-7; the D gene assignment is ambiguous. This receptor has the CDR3 CASSISPYEQYF. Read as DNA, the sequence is TGTGCCAGTAGTATCTCCCCATACGAGCAGTACTTC. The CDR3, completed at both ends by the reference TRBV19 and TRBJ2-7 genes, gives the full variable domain DGGITQSPKYLFRKEGQNVTLSCEQNLNHDAMYWYRQDPGQGLRLIYYSQIVNDFQKGDIAEGYSVSREKKESFPLTVTSAQKNPTAFYLCASSISPYEQYFGPGTRLTVT.